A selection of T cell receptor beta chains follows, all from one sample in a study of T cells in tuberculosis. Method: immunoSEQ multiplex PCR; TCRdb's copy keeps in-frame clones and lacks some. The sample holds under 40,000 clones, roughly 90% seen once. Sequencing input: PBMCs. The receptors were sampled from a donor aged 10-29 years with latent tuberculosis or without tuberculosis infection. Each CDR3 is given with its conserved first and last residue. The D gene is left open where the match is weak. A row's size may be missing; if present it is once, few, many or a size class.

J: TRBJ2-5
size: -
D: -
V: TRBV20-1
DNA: TGCAGTGCCCGCCAAGAGACCCAGTACTTC
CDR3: CSARQETQYF

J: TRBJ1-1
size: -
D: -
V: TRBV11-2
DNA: TGTGCCAGCAGCGCGTACAGTATTGAAGCTTTCTTT
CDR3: CASSAYSIEAFF

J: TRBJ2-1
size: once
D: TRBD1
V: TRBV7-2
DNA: TGTGCCAGCAGCTCGGACAGGGGAACCCACAATGAGCAGTTCTTC
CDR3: CASSSDRGTHNEQFF

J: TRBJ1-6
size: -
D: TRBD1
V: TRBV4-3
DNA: TGCGCCAGCAGCCCAACGGCCTTTGGACAGGAGGAATCACCCCTCTACTTT
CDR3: CASSPTAFGQEESPLYF

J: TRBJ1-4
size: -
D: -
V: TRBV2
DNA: TGTGCCAGCACAGGATCCTTAGTAATCACAACTAATGAAAAACTGTTTTTT
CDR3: CASTGSLVITTNEKLFF

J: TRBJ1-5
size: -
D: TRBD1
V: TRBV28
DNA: TGTGCCAGCAGCAGCAGGGGGCTCGGTAATCAGCCCCAGCATTTT
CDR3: CASSSRGLGNQPQHF

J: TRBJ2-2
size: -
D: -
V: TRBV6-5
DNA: TGTGCCAGCAGTTCGATAGGACTTATGACCGGGGAGCTGTTTTTT
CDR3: CASSSIGLMTGELFF

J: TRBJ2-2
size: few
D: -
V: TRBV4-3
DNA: TGCGCCAGCAGCCAAGTCCAGGGGCCCGGGGAGCTGTTTTTT
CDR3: CASSQVQGPGELFF

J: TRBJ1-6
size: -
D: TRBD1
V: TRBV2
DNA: TGTGCCACATGGGACAGGGGATCACCCCTCCACTTT
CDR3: CATWDRGSPLHF

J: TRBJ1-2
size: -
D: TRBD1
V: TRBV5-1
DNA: TGCGCCAGCAGCACACCAACTTCCCCAACAGGGGGCGCGTCCCCATTCTATGGCTACACCTTC
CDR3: CASSTPTSPTGGASPFYGYTF

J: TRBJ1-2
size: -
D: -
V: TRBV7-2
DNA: TGTGCCAGCAGCTCGCGGCAGTTCTATGGCTACACCTTC
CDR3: CASSSRQFYGYTF

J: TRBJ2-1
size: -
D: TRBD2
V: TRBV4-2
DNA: TGTGCCAGCAGCCGAAGATTACTAGCGGGAAAGTACAATGAGCAGTTCTTC
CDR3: CASSRRLLAGKYNEQFF

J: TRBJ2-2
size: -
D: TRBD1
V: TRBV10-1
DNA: TGCGCCAGCACTCCAGACAGGGGTAACACCGGGGAGCTGTTTTTT
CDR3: CASTPDRGNTGELFF

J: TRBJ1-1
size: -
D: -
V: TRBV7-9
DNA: TGTGCCAGCGTACTCCGCGGTGACACTGAAGCTTTCTTT
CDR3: CASVLRGDTEAFF

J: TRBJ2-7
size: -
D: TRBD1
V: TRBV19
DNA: TGTGCCAGTAGTTCCCCGCCGACAGGGACCTACGAGCAGTACTTC
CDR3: CASSSPPTGTYEQYF

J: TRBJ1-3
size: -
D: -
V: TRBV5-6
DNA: TGTGCCAGCAGCTTGGTCGTCAGCTCTGGAAACACCATATATTTT
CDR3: CASSLVVSSGNTIYF

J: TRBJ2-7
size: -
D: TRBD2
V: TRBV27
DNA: TGTGCCAGCAAGCGGGAAGGGACTAGCTCCTACGAGCAGTACTTC
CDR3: CASKREGTSSYEQYF

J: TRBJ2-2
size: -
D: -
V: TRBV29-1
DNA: TGCAGCATTCGGACTGCTAGGGGGGAGCTGTTTTTT
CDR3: CSIRTARGELFF

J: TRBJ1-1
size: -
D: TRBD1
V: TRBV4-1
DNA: TGCGCCAGCAGCCAAGCGGGGACAGGGTGGGACACTGAAGCTTTCTTT
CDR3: CASSQAGTGWDTEAFF

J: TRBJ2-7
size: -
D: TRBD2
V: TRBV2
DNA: TGTGCCAGCAGTGAAGGGAGGACTAGCGGGAAATACGAGCAGTACTTC
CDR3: CASSEGRTSGKYEQYF

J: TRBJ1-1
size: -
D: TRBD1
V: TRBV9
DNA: TGTGCCAGCAGCACATCCGGGACAGCCACCTCAAAGAACACTGAAGCTTTCTTT
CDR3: CASSTSGTATSKNTEAFF

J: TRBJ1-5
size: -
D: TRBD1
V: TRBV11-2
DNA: TGTGCCAGCAGCCAGGGGGCGAGGGATCAGCCCCAGCATTTT
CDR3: CASSQGARDQPQHF

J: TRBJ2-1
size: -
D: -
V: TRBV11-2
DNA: TGTGCCAGCAGCTTAGGAAGCGGCTACAATGAGCAGTTCTTC
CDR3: CASSLGSGYNEQFF

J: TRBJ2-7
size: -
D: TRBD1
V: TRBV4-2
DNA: TGTGCCAGCAGCCCAGGGGGATCTAGTGGCTACGAGCAGTACTTC
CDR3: CASSPGGSSGYEQYF

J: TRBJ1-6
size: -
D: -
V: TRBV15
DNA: TGTGCCACCAGCAGAGGGGCGAGCTCCTATAATTCACCCCTCCACTTT
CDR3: CATSRGASSYNSPLHF

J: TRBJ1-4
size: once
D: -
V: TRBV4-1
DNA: TGCGCCAGCAGCCAAGAAGGGGGTTTAGGTGAAAAACTGTTTTTT
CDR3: CASSQEGGLGEKLFF

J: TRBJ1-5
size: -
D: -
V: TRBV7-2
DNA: TGTGCCAGCAGCTTAATCTGGGGATCGGGGCAGCCCCAGCATTTT
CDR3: CASSLIWGSGQPQHF

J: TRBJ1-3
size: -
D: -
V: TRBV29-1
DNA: TGCAGCGCTCAGGCCTCCTCATGGGGAAACACCATATATTTT
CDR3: CSAQASSWGNTIYF

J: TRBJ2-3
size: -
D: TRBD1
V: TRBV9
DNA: TGTGCCAGCAGCGGGGGGACAGTGATTAGCACAGATACGCAGTATTTT
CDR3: CASSGGTVISTDTQYF

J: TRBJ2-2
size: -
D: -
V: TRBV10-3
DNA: TGTGCCATCAGTTTTTCCGGGCCTAGGGGCACCGGGGAGCTGTTTTTT
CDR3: CAISFSGPRGTGELFF

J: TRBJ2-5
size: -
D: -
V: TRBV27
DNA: TGTGCCAGCAGTTTATCCACTAGTTCGCCCTCGAAGACCCAGTACTTC
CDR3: CASSLSTSSPSKTQYF

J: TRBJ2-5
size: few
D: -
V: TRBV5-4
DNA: TGTGCCAGCAGCTCAGGAGAGACCCAGTACTTC
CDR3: CASSSGETQYF

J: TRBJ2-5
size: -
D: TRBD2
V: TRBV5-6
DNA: TGTGCCAGCAGCCAAGGACTAGCCCTCGTCGCAGAGACCCAGTACTTC
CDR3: CASSQGLALVAETQYF

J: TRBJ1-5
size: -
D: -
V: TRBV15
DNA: TGTGCCACCAGCAGAGATCGGGGAAGGTCCCAGCATTTT
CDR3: CATSRDRGRSQHF

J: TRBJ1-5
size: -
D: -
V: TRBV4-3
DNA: TGCGCCAGCAGCCAATATCAGTTTTGCAATCAGCCCCAGCATTTT
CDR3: CASSQYQFCNQPQHF

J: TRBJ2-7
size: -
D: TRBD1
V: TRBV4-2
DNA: TGTGCCAGCAGCCAGACGACAGGGTCTTCCCACGAGCAGTACTTC
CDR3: CASSQTTGSSHEQYF

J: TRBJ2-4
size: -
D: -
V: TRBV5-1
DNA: TGCGCCAGCAGCCCACCGGGGGTAGACACCAAAAACATTCAGTACTTC
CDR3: CASSPPGVDTKNIQYF

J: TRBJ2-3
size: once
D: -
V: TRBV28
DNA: TGTGCCAGCAGTTCCGTATGGGAGGGACAAGATACGCAGTATTTT
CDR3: CASSSVWEGQDTQYF

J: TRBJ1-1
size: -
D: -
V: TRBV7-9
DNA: TGTGCCAGCAGGACAGAACCCGCAAGAGGAAGCACTGAAGCTTTCTTT
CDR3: CASRTEPARGSTEAFF

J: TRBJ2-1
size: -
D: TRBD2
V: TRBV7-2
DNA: TGTGCCAGCAGCTTCGGAGCGGGGGGCCCTTATTCCTACAATGAGCAGTTCTTC
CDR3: CASSFGAGGPYSYNEQFF

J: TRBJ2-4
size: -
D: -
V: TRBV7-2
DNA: TGTGCCAGCAGCTCTGGCCACATTCAGTACTTC
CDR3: CASSSGHIQYF

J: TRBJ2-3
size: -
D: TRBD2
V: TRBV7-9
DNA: TGTGCCAGCAGCTCCAGGTTGAGCGGGAAGGGGGATACGCAGTATTTT
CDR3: CASSSRLSGKGDTQYF

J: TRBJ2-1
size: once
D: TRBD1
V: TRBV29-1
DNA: TGCAGCGTTCCACAAGACAGGGTATCCTACAATGAGCAGTTCTTC
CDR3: CSVPQDRVSYNEQFF

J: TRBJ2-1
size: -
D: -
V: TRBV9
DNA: TGTGCCAGCAGCGACAGGGTTGTGAAGTTCTTC
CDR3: CASSDRVVKFF

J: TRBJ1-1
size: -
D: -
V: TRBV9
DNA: TGTGCCAGCAGCGTAGAGGGGTCGAACACTGAAGCTTTCTTT
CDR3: CASSVEGSNTEAFF

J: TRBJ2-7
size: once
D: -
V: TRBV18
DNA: TGTGCCAGCTCACCGCGGGGTAACGAGATGGGGTCCTACGAGCAGTACTTC
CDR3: CASSPRGNEMGSYEQYF

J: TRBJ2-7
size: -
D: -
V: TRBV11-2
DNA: TGTGCCAGCAGCTTCAATCGGGACAATACCTACGAGCAGTACTTC
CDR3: CASSFNRDNTYEQYF

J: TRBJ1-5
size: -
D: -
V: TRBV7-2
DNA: TGTGCCAGCAGCTTAGATATGGGGGGGCCCACTTTGCATTTT
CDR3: CASSLDMGGPTLHF

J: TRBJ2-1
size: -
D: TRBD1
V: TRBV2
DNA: TGTGCCAGCAAAAGGGGGCCTAACAATGAGCAGTTCTTC
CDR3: CASKRGPNNEQFF

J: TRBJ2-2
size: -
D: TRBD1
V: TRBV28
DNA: TGTGCCAGCAGTTTCAACAGGGGGCGCAGCACCGGGGAGCTGTTTTTT
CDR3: CASSFNRGRSTGELFF